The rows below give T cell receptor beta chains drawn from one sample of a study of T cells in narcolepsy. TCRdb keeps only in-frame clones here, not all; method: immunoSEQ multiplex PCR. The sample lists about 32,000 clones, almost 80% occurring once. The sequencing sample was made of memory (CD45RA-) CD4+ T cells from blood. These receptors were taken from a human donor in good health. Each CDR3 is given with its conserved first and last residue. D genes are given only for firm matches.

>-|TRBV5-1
CASSLEEGNYGYTF
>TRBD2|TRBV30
CAWSVAGADTQYF
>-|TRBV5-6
CASSLLRRREQFF
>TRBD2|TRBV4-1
CASSPWTSGRALAKNIQYF
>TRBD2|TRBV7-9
CASRYPRLAGGPTGELFF
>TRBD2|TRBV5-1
CASSLGGLADRSYEQYF
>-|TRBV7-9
CASSLVADQPQHF
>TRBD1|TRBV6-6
CASSYETGAGGYTF
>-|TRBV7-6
CASSQIGGAQTQYF
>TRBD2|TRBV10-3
CAISRGEDYEQYF
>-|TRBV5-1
CASSLGGRLQETQYF
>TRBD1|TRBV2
CASKQLRGPPEAFF
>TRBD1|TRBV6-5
CAIRTGPHPDTEAFF
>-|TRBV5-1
CASSLEKGSGNTIYF
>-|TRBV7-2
CASSLTVGGPTYEQYF
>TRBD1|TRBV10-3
CAVSGGRSSYNEQFF
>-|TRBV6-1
CASREITGELFF
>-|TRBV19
CASSIPGRMNTEAFF
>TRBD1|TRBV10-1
CASSKDRGGNTIYF
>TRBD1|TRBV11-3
CASRTGTGIYEQYF
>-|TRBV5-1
CASSLEGSTEAFF
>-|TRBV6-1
CASSEETSNQPQHF
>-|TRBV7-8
CASSLGLGSPYEQYF
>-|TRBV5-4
CASSLKSGQHEQYF
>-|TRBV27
CASRLAGAIGDYNEQFF
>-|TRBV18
CASSPENEQYF
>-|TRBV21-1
CASERGKADTQYF
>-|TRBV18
CASSPPVLANEQYF
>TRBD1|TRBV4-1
CASSQKQGVDRNTIYF
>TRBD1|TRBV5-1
CASKRQGNYEQYF
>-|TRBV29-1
CSVERDLGNTIYF